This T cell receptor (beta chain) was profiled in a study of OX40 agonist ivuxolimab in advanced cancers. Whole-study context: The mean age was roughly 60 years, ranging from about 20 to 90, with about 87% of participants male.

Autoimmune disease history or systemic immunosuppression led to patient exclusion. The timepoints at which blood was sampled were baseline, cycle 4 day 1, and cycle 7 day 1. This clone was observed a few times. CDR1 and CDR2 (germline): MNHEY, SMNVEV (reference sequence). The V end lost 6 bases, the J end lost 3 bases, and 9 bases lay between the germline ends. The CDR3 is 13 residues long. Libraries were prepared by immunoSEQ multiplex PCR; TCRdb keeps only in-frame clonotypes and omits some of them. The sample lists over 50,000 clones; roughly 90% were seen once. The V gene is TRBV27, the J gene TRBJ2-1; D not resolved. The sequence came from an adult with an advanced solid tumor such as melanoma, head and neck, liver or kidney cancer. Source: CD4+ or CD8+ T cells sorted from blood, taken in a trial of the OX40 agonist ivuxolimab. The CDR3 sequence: CASSTGVYNEQFF. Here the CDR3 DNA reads TGTGCCAGCAGCACCGGCGTCTACAATGAGCAGTTCTTC.